The 18 T cell receptor beta chains below were found in one sample sequenced in a study of blood T cell repertoires in COVID-19. Clones were read by immunoSEQ multiplex PCR, and TCRdb kept only the in-frame ones, dropping some. The data hold approximately 250,000 clones, with roughly 86% observed a single time. The source material was peripheral blood. The receptors derive from an older woman who had recovered from COVID-19.

The genes are TRBV7-2 and TRBJ1-4; TRBD1 matches at 11 bases. There are 14 residues in the CDR3. The V and J ends lost 4 bases and 14 bases, in that order; junction bases with no gene match: 9. Per the germline V gene, CDR1 is SGHTA and CDR2 is FQGNSA. DNA of the CDR3: TGTGCCAGCAGCTCTTCCGGGACAGGGGGGTACCTGTTTTTT. Translation: CASSSSGTGGYLFF.

This sequence joins TRBV14 and TRBJ2-2; D may be TRBD1 (5 bases). Germline values: CDR1 SGHDN, CDR2 FVKESK. V dropped 3 bases and J dropped 6 bases, with 14 bases sitting between them. This CDR3 is 15 amino acids long. The CDR3 reads CASSHRVLAAGELFF. The CDR3 coding sequence is TGTGCCAGCAGCCACAGGGTTCTTGCGGCCGGGGAGCTGTTTTTT. Filled out from reference TRBV14 and TRBJ2-2, the complete variable domain reads EAGVTQFPSHSVIEKGQTVTLRCDPISGHDNLYWYRRVMGKEIKFLLHFVKESKQDESGMPNNRFLAERTGGTYSTLKVQPAELEDSGVYFCASSHRVLAAGELFFGEGSRLTVL.

The chain couples TRBV3-1 (or the pseudogene TRBV3-2) to TRBJ1-3, with unresolved D. The V end lost 6 bases, the J end lost 1 base, and 13 bases lay between the germline ends. The V gene's germline CDR1 is LGHDT and CDR2 YNNKEL (reference sequence). CDR3 length: 15 residues. CDR3 nucleotides: TGTGCCAGCAGATCGCGACATACGTCTGGAAACACCATATATTTT. It translates to CASRSRHTSGNTIYF.

This clone has just one count. The chain carries TRBV3-1 (or the pseudogene TRBV3-2) and TRBJ1-5; D may be TRBD1 (6 bases). Germline values: CDR1 LGHDT, CDR2 YNNKEL (reference sequence). Trimming removed 8 bases from V and 5 bases from J, with 16 bases in between. There are 14 residues in the CDR3. The CDR3: CASAPRAGDQPQHF. DNA of the CDR3: TGTGCCAGCGCCCCTCGGGCAGGGGATCAGCCCCAGCATTTT.

The rearrangement links TRBV27 to TRBJ1-5, with TRBD1 as a possible D gene (5 bases). Germline V gene data show CDR1 as MNHEY and CDR2 as SMNVEV (reference sequence). V lost 6 bases and J lost 2, with 11 bases in between. The CDR3 totals 14 residues. The CDR3 reads CASRGRLGNQPQHF. The CDR3 coding sequence is TGTGCCAGCAGGGGGCGCCTTGGCAATCAGCCCCAGCATTTT.

In nucleotides, the CDR3 is TGCGCCAGCAGCTTGGGACTAGCGGGCTATGAGCAGTTCTTC. This codes for CASSLGLAGYEQFF. This rearrangement joins TRBV5-1 to TRBJ2-1, with 10 bases identical to TRBD2. The CDR3 covers 14 residues. CDR1 and CDR2 from the germline V gene are SGHRS and YFSETQ. Trimming at V came to 0 bases and at J to 8 bases, leaving 2 bases not matched to a gene.

The CDR3 loop is CASSPDSNTGELFF. CDR3 coding DNA: TGTGCCAGCAGCCCGGACTCGAACACCGGGGAGCTGTTTTTT. The V gene is TRBV4-2, the J gene TRBJ2-2; a weak D match, TRBD2 (5 bases). Trimming pared 4 bases from V and 0 bases from J, leaving 6 bases between. The CDR3 contains 14 residues. Germline CDR1 LGHNA, CDR2 YNFKEQ.

A few counts support this clone. CDR3 nucleotide sequence: TGTGCCAGTAGTATAGGGAGGAGGAGGACTGAAGCTTTCTTT. It yields the protein CASSIGRRRTEAFF. This rearrangement joins TRBV19 to TRBJ1-1; D uncertain. Germline V gives CDR1 LNHDA, CDR2 SQIVND (reference sequence). Deletions cut 1 base from V and 5 bases from J, with 11 bases between. The CDR3 runs 14 residues. Filled out from reference TRBV19 and TRBJ1-1, the complete variable domain reads DGGITQSPKYLFRKEGQNVTLSCEQNLNHDAMYWYRQDPGQGLRLIYYSQIVNDFQKGDIAEGYSVSREKKESFPLTVTSAQKNPTAFYLCASSIGRRRTEAFFGQGTRLTVV.

The chain uses TRBV18 and TRBJ1-6; no clear D gene. V gave up 3 bases and J gave up 10 bases, with 16 bases separating them. The CDR3 runs to 15 residues. The V gene's germline CDR1 is KGHSH and CDR2 LQKENI. The CDR3 nucleotides are TGTGCCAGCTCACCCCTGCCGGGTTCCAGCTCACCCCTCCACTTT. Translated: CASSPLPGSSSPLHF.

This clone occurred once. This rearrangement joins TRBV12-3 or TRBV12-4 to TRBJ2-3, with D perhaps TRBD1 (5 bases). V shed 6 bases and J shed 8 bases, with 15 bases lying between them. The CDR3 is 13 residues long. The chain's CDR3 is CASSPTGQGTQYF. Written as DNA, the CDR3 is TGTGCCAGCAGCCCTACCGGACAAGGTACGCAGTATTTT.

This clone was observed a single time. V gene TRBV5-4 combines with J gene TRBJ1-2; 9 positions agree with TRBD1. CDR1 is SGHNT and CDR2 is YYREEE in the germline V gene (reference sequence). The CDR3 contains 13 residues. J gave up 8 bases and V 3 bases, and 5 bases lay outside the gene matches. CDR3 DNA: TGTGCCAGCAGCTCCCACAGGGGGCGAGGCTACACCTTC. It encodes CASSSHRGRGYTF.

The CDR3 is CSASMGLVFQETQYF. The CDR3 DNA sequence: TGCAGTGCTAGTATGGGACTAGTGTTCCAAGAGACCCAGTACTTC. V is TRBV20-1 and J is TRBJ2-5; 8 bases map to TRBD2. V trimming: 3 bases; J trimming: 1 base; junction bases outside the gene matches: 7. Germline CDR1 reads DFQATT; CDR2 reads SNEGSKA (reference sequence). This CDR3 is 15 amino acids long.

This sequence joins TRBV7-2 and TRBJ2-7; D gene unclear. The CDR3 extends over 16 amino acids. V lost 4 bases and J 0 bases, leaving 16 bases between the germline ends. Germline values: CDR1 SGHTA, CDR2 FQGNSA. The CDR3 sequence is CASSWSLSVSSYEQYF. DNA for the CDR3: TGTGCCAGCAGCTGGAGCCTGTCGGTAAGCTCCTACGAGCAGTACTTC.

The V gene is TRBV5-8, the J gene TRBJ1-5, with D possibly matching TRBD1 (6 bases). Deletions cut 3 bases from V and 1 base from J, with 14 bases between. Per the germline V gene, CDR1 is SGHTS and CDR2 is YDEGEE. This CDR3 region has 16 residues. The CDR3 sequence: CASSSPGTSSNQPQHF. CDR3 sequence (DNA): TGTGCCAGCAGCTCCCCCGGGACATCCAGCAATCAGCCCCAGCATTTT. Full variable domain (outside the CDR3, taken from reference TRBV5-8 and TRBJ1-5): EAGVTQSPTHLIKTRGQQATLRCSPISGHTSVYWYQQALGLGLQFLLWYDEGEERNRGNFPPRFSGRQFPNYSSELNVNALELEDSALYLCASSSPGTSSNQPQHFGDGTRLSIL.

The chain is built from TRBV15 and TRBJ1-5; perhaps TRBD1 as D (5 bases). V lost 3 bases to trimming and J lost 6 bases, with 9 bases between them. Germline V lookup: CDR1 LNHNV, CDR2 YYDKDF (reference sequence). The length of the CDR3 is 13 residues. This CDR3 is CATSRDISQPQHF. Written as DNA, the CDR3 is TGTGCCACCAGCAGGGACATATCTCAGCCCCAGCATTTT.

The chain carries TRBV28 and TRBJ2-1; 10 bases fit TRBD2. Germline-derived CDR1 and CDR2 are MDHEN and SYDVKM. This CDR3 contains 16 residues. With V trimmed by 2 bases and J by 2 bases, 3 bases remained unmatched. In DNA form, the CDR3 reads TGTGCCAGCAGTTTAGCTAGCGGGGGTCCCTACAATGAGCAGTTCTTC. Amino acid sequence: CASSLASGGPYNEQFF.

This clone was observed a handful of times. CDR3 DNA: TGTGCCAGCAGCTTAGCAAGGACAGCTAACTATGGCTACACCTTC. Protein product: CASSLARTANYGYTF. This sequence joins TRBV7-9 and TRBJ1-2, with D tentatively TRBD1 (6 bases). In germline, CDR1 is SEHNR, CDR2 FQNEAQ (reference sequence). The V and J ends lost 0 bases and 0 bases respectively, with 8 bases between them. The CDR3 sequence is 15 residues long.

This clone appeared a single time. This sequence joins TRBV2 and TRBJ2-3, with 8 bases aligning to TRBD1. V dropped 4 bases and J dropped 1; count of bases not matched to a gene: 7. CDR3 size: 16 residues. Per the germline V gene, CDR1 is SNHLY and CDR2 is FYNNEI. The CDR3 is CASSGGTTGGTDTQYF. Written as DNA, the CDR3 is TGTGCCAGCAGTGGGGGTACGACAGGGGGCACAGATACGCAGTATTTT.